This T cell receptor beta chain was documented in a study of T-cell reconstitution after alpha-beta-depleted transplantation in children. Points from the study as a whole: Most T-cell counts and diversity one year after the transplant came from T cells that were newly produced. Expanded clones from the graft, numbering several hundred, reportedly supplied alpha-beta T cells about two months after transplant. Where some patients showed high TCRbeta diversity at day 60, it came from recipient T cells and thymic progenitors that had survived.

This CDR3 has 12 residues. Germline assignment: CDR1 PRHDT and CDR2 FYEKMQ (reference sequence). V was cut by 4 bases and J by 5 bases, with 8 bases left in between. Construction of the TCRbeta library involved unique molecular identifiers. One entry per CDR3 protein results from TCRdb running MiXCR on the PCR reads. The sample lists hundreds of thousands of distinct CDR3 sequences, around 15% occurring once. Remarks on this clonotype: Its antigen is still unknown.

The chain carries TRBV13 and TRBJ1-1, with no clear D. Sample: PBMCs, mostly from graft donor cells, taken 360 days after TCRalphabeta/CD19-depleted stem cell transplant. The TCR comes from a male patient between 2 and 10 years old who had a stem cell transplant for acute lymphoblastic leukemia, so the T cells may come from the graft donor. Here the CDR3 reads CASSYGLTEAFF. CDR3 sequence (DNA): TGTGCCAGCAGCTACGGGTTGACTGAAGCTTTCTTT.